Each of the 22 T cell receptor beta chains below was sequenced from the same sample in a study of OX40 agonist ivuxolimab in advanced cancers. Library construction relied on the immunoSEQ multiplex PCR assay. TCRdb stores this immuneACCESS table with in-frame sequences only. Part of the clones is absent; in the studies checked, under half of the shortfall reflects unresolved V genes, and no reason is known for the rest. The sample includes tens of thousands of clones, with around 86% observed a single time. Of the sample, 6% to 7.5% is held by the ten largest clones. The sequenced sample was CD4+ or CD8+ T cells sorted from blood, obtained in a trial of the OX40 agonist ivuxolimab. These receptors were collected from an adult with an advanced solid tumor such as melanoma, head and neck, liver or kidney cancer.

This rearrangement joins TRBV10-3 to TRBJ1-2; the D gene is possibly TRBD1 (5 bases). Germline loops: CDR1 ENHRY, CDR2 SYGVKD. The V and J ends lost 2 bases and 3 bases respectively, with 10 bases between them. This CDR3 is built from 14 residues. In DNA form, the CDR3 reads TGTGCCATCAGTGAGGGGGACGGCTACTATGGCTACACCTTC. The encoded protein is CAISEGDGYYGYTF.

DNA of the CDR3: TGTGCCACCAGCGGTAGACTAGCGGGACCGGTTATATCCTACAATGAGCAGTTCTTC. Its translation: CATSGRLAGPVISYNEQFF. This rearrangement joins TRBV15 to TRBJ2-1; 11 positions match TRBD2. Germline CDR1 is LNHNV and CDR2 is YYDKDF (reference sequence). Germline trimming cut 5 bases from V and 1 base from J; bases unmatched to any gene: 13. The CDR3 is 19 residues long.

This clone was counted many times. The rearrangement links TRBV9 to TRBJ2-5; D is uncertain. This CDR3 region has 14 residues. Germline CDR1 reads SGDLS; CDR2 reads YYNGEE. V was trimmed by 0 bases and J by 1 base, leaving 7 bases between them. The CDR3 region has the DNA TGTGCCAGCAGCGTAGAGGATACCCAAGAGACCCAGTACTTC. This gives the protein CASSVEDTQETQYF.

The chain is built from TRBV5-3 and TRBJ2-5; TRBD2 aligns across 10 bases. TRBV5-3 is an ORF, and what it does is uncertain. The CDR3 spans 16 residues. The J segment lost 7 bases and the V segment lost 0 bases, leaving 9 bases of the junction unmatched. CDR3: CARSLVSSGGRGTQYF. The CDR3 DNA reads TGTGCCAGAAGCTTGGTGTCTAGCGGGGGCCGGGGGACCCAGTACTTC.

The rearrangement uses TRBV11-2 and TRBJ1-1; a possible D gene is TRBD1 (5 bases). Germline assignment: CDR1 SGHAT and CDR2 FQNNGV. The ends were cut back, 2 bases at V and 6 bases at J, with 13 bases in the middle. This CDR3 comprises 14 residues. CDR3 DNA: TGTGCCAGCAGCTTAATGGACGGGGGGGCTGAAGCTTTCTTT. As protein: CASSLMDGGAEAFF. The full variable domain, completed using reference TRBV11-2 and TRBJ1-1, is EAGVAQSPRYKIIEKRQSVAFWCNPISGHATLYWYQQILGQGPKLLIQFQNNGVVDDSQLPKDRFSAERLKGVDSTLKIQPAKLEDSAVYLCASSLMDGGAEAFFGQGTRLTVV.

The rearrangement joins TRBV10-2 to TRBJ1-1; the D gene is possibly TRBD1 (5 bases). CDR3 size: 13 residues. V lost 3 bases and J lost 1, with 6 bases in between. Germline loops: CDR1 WSHSY, CDR2 SAAADI. The CDR3 nucleotides are TGCGCCAGCAGTGAAACAGGGAACACTGAAGCTTTCTTT. Protein: CASSETGNTEAFF.

With respect to this clone: A much larger clone differs by one base, so this may be a read error. This chain uses TRBV28 with TRBJ2-7; D may be TRBD2 (5 bases). Trimming removed 6 bases from V and 3 bases from J, with 18 bases in between. This CDR3 is built from 15 residues. Germline CDR1 MDHEN, CDR2 SYDVKM. CDR3: CASRSSELGYYEQYF. CDR3 sequence (DNA): TGTGCCAGCAGATCTTCCGAACTAGGTTACTACGAGCAGTACTTC. Full variable domain (missing parts from reference TRBV28 and TRBJ2-7): DVKVTQSSRYLVKRTGEKVFLECVQDMDHENMFWYRQDPGLGLRLIYFSYDVKMKEKGDIPEGYSVSREKKERFSLILESASTNQTSMYLCASRSSELGYYEQYFGPGTRLTVT.

The V gene is TRBV5-4, the J gene TRBJ2-7; no reliable D call. V was clipped by 5 bases and J by 4 bases, with 13 bases between them. Germline V lookup: CDR1 SGHNT, CDR2 YYREEE (reference sequence). The CDR3 is 13 amino acids. CDR3 in DNA: TGTGCCAGCAGTTCTAAGTTCCGTTACGAGCAGTACGTC. It encodes CASSSKFRYEQYV.

DNA of the CDR3: TGTGCCAGCAGCGGGCGGGGGGTGCCTATTGAAGCTTTCTTT. Protein sequence: CASSGRGVPIEAFF. The chain couples TRBV4-2 to TRBJ1-1, with D tentatively TRBD1 (5 bases). This CDR3 comprises 14 residues. V lost 5 bases, J lost 7 bases, and 17 bases lay in between. The V gene's germline CDR1 is LGHNA and CDR2 YNFKEQ.

In its sample, this clone was seen a few times. This chain uses TRBV13 with TRBJ1-2; maybe TRBD1 (6 bases). CDR3 length equals 14 residues. CDR1 is PRHDT, CDR2 FYEKMQ, per germline (reference sequence). The germline V and J ends were trimmed by 0 bases and 8 bases, with 13 bases remaining between them. DNA for the CDR3: TGTGCCAGCAGCTTAGGCCCGGGGGGCGCAGGCTACACCTTC. Encoded protein: CASSLGPGGAGYTF.

As concerns this clone: This CDR3 fails to terminate in the conserved phenylalanine or tryptophan, so it likely reflects a read error. The DNA is left out, because the CDR3 cannot be placed on it with certainty; the CDR3 is given as TCRdb lists it. The chain has TRBV6-5 and TRBJ1-6. From germline, CDR1 is MNHEY and CDR2 SVGAGI. 11 amino acids form the CDR3, both terminal residues included. This chain's CDR3 is CASSVGSILTI.

This clone is a singleton in its sample. This CDR3 is CASSFSGRARTYEQYF. The CDR3, as DNA: TGTGCCAGCAGTTTCAGCGGGAGGGCCAGGACCTACGAGCAGTACTTC. V is TRBV27 and J is TRBJ2-7; 10 nucleotides align to TRBD2. V was clipped by 3 bases and J by 2 bases; unmatched bases: 7. CDR1 and CDR2 from the germline V gene are MNHEY and SMNVEV (reference sequence). The CDR3 is 16 residues long.

This clone appeared a few times. The chain employs TRBV30 and TRBJ1-1; no definite D call. The CDR3 spans 12 residues. Germline assignment: CDR1 GTSNPN and CDR2 SVGIG (reference sequence). V lost 0 bases and J 1 base, leaving 3 bases between the germline ends. CDR3 in DNA: TGTGCCTGGAGTGTTTGGAACACTGAAGCTTTCTTT. Residues: CAWSVWNTEAFF.

The rearrangement links TRBV11-2 to TRBJ2-3; 11 nucleotides line up with TRBD2. Losses at the gene ends were 5 bases for V and 6 bases for J; bases not matched to a gene: 10. The CDR3 contains 16 residues. CDR1 is SGHAT and CDR2 is FQNNGV in the germline V gene. CDR3 residues: CASSPAPSGGYDTQYF. The CDR3 DNA follows: TGTGCCAGCAGCCCAGCCCCTAGCGGGGGGTACGATACGCAGTATTTT.

This clone is a singleton in its sample. The chain joins TRBV2 to TRBJ2-1, with 8 bases lining up with TRBD2. Germline CDR1 is SNHLY and CDR2 is FYNNEI. The V segment lost 5 bases and the J segment 0 bases; nucleotides outside the gene matches: 9. CDR3 length: 17 amino acids. The DNA of the CDR3 is TGTGCCAGCAGTATACTAGCGGAACAAACCTCCTACAATGAGCAGTTCTTC. This sequence encodes CASSILAEQTSYNEQFF. Supplemented by reference TRBV2 and TRBJ2-1, the full variable domain reads EPEVTQTPSHQVTQMGQEVILRCVPISNHLYFYWYRQILGQKVEFLVSFYNNEISEKSEIFDDQFSVERPDGSNFTLKIRSTKLEDSAMYFCASSILAEQTSYNEQFFGPGTRLTVL.

The chain has TRBV29-1 and TRBJ2-7; 9 bases map to TRBD1. V shed 5 bases and J 6 bases; nucleotides not matched to a gene: 5. The CDR3 has 12 amino acids. From germline, CDR1 is SQVTM and CDR2 ANQGSEA. In DNA form, the CDR3 reads TGCAGCGTTTTTGGACAGGGGACCGAGCAGTACTTC. Translating gives CSVFGQGTEQYF.

This chain links TRBV29-1 with TRBJ2-3; D not certain. V lost 7 bases to trimming and J lost 0 bases, with 11 bases between them. The CDR3 covers 13 residues. Germline V gives CDR1 SQVTM, CDR2 ANQGSEA. The DNA for the CDR3 is TGCAGCGGCCATATGACTAGCACAGATACGCAGTATTTT. Residues: CSGHMTSTDTQYF.

This chain uses TRBV6-5 with TRBJ2-5; D is possibly TRBD1 (5 bases). The CDR3 spans 14 residues. Trimming shortened V by 6 bases and J by 6 bases, and 17 bases separated the two germline ends. CDR1 and CDR2 (germline): MNHEY, SVGAGI. The CDR3 sequence is CASSHEAGFQTQYF. In DNA form, the CDR3 reads TGTGCCAGCAGCCACGAGGCAGGGTTTCAGACCCAGTACTTC.

The CDR3 DNA reads TGTGCCAGCAGTTTATCGCTCGGGGGCGAGCAGTTCTTC. This codes for CASSLSLGGEQFF. The rearrangement joins TRBV27 to TRBJ2-1, with D possibly called TRBD1 or TRBD2 (6 bases each). The CDR3 loop spans 13 amino acids. Trimming pared 0 bases from V and 10 bases from J, leaving 10 bases between. Germline V lookup: CDR1 MNHEY, CDR2 SMNVEV (reference sequence).

The chain has TRBV30 and TRBJ2-3; 7 bases agree with TRBD1. V lost 5 bases to trimming and J lost 3 bases; unmatched junction nucleotides: 8. CDR3 length: 14 amino acids. CDR1 and CDR2 (germline): GTSNPN, SVGIG (reference sequence). Here the CDR3 DNA reads TGTGCCTGGGATGACAGGGCCTTAACAGATACGCAGTATTTT. It yields the protein CAWDDRALTDTQYF.

The rearrangement joins TRBV21-1 to TRBJ2-1; TRBD1, the table's D call, lacks a check against the DNA. TRBV21-1 is flagged as a pseudogene. The CDR3 is 16 amino acids. For the CDR3, the DNA is TGTGCCAGCAGCAAAGCCCCTGGACAGTCCTACAATGAGCAGTTCTTC. Amino acids: CASSKAPGQSYNEQFF.

The V call is TRBV6-5, the J call TRBJ1-1; TRBD1 might be the D (6 bases). V lost 2 bases to trimming and J lost 0 bases, with 10 bases between them. Germline CDR1 reads MNHEY; CDR2 reads SVGAGI. This CDR3 spans 15 amino acids. The CDR3 sequence: CASSYGQTLNTEAFF. DNA for the CDR3: TGTGCCAGCAGTTACGGACAGACCCTGAACACTGAAGCTTTCTTT.